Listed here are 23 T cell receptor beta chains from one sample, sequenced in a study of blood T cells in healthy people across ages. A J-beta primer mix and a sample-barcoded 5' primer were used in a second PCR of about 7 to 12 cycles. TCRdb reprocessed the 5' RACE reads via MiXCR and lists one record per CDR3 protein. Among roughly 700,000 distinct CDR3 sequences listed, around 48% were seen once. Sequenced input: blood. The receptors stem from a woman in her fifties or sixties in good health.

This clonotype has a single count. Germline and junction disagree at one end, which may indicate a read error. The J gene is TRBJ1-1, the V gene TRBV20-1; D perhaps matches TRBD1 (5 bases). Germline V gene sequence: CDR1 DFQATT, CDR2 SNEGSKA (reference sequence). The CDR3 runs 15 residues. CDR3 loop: CSTRLGTPQNTEAFF. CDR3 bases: TGCAGTACTAGACTCGGGACCCCACAGAACACTGAAGCTTTCTTT.

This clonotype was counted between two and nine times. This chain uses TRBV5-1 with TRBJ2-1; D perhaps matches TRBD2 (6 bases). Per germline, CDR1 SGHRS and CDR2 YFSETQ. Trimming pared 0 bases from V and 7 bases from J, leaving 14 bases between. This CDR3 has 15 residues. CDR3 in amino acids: CASSLGSGSQNEQFF. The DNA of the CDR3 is TGCGCCAGCAGCTTGGGGTCCGGGAGCCAGAATGAGCAGTTCTTC. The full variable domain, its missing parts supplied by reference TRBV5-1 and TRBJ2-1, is KAGVTQTPRYLIKTRGQQVTLSCSPISGHRSVSWYQQTPGQGLQFLFEYFSETQRNKGNFPGRFSGRQFSNSRSEMNVSTLELGDSALYLCASSLGSGSQNEQFFGPGTRLTVL.

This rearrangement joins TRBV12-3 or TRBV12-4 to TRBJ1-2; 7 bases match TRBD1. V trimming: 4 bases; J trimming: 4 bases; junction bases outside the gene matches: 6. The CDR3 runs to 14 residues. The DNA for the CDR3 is TGTGCCAGCAGTTCACAGGGGCCTAGCTATGGCTACACCTTC. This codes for CASSSQGPSYGYTF.

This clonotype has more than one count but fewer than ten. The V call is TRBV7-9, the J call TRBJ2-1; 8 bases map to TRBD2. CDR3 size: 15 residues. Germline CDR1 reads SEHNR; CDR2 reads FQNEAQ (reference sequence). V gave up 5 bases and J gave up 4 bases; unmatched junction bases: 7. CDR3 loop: CASSLAQREYNEQFF. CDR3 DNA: TGTGCCAGCAGCCTGGCACAGCGGGAGTACAATGAGCAGTTCTTC.

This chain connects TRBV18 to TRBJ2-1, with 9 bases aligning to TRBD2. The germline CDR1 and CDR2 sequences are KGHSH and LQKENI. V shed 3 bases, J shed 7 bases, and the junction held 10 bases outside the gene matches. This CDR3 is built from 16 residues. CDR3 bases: TGTGCCAGCTCACCGAGCGGGGGGATCACGGGGAATGAGCAGTTCTTC. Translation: CASSPSGGITGNEQFF.

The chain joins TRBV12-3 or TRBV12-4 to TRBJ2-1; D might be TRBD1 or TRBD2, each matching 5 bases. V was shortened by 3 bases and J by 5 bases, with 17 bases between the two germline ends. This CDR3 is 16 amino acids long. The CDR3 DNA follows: TGTGCCAGCAGTTTCACCACGGGACGGAAACACAATGAGCAGTTCTTC. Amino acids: CASSFTTGRKHNEQFF.

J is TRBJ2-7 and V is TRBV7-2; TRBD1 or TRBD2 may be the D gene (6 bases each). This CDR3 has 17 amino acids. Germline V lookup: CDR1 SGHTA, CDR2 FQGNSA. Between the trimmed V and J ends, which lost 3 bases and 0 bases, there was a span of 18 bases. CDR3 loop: CASSFSPTGASSYEQYF. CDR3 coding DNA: TGTGCCAGCAGCTTCTCCCCTACGGGGGCATCCTCCTACGAGCAGTACTTC.

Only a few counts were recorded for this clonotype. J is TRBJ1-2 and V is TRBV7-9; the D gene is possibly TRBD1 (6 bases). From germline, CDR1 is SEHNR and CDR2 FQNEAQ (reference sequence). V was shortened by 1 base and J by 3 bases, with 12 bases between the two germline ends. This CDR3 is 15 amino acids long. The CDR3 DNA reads TGTGCCAGCAGCTTAGGAGGGGGGAACGACTATGGCTACACCTTC. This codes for CASSLGGGNDYGYTF.

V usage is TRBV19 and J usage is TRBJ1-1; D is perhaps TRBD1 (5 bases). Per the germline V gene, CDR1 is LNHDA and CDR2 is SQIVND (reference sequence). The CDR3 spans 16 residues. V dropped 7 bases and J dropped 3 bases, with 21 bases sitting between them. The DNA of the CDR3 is TGTGCCAGTACGCGGGGACCACCGGTAAGGGACACTGAAGCTTTCTTT. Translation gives CASTRGPPVRDTEAFF. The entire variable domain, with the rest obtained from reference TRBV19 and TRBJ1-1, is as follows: DGGITQSPKYLFRKEGQNVTLSCEQNLNHDAMYWYRQDPGQGLRLIYYSQIVNDFQKGDIAEGYSVSREKKESFPLTVTSAQKNPTAFYLCASTRGPPVRDTEAFFGQGTRLTVV.

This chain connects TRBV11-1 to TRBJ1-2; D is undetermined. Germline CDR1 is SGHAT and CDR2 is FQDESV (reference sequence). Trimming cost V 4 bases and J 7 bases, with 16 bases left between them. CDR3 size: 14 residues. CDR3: CASSSDSTSGGYTF. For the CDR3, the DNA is TGTGCCAGCAGCTCGGATTCGACGTCGGGTGGCTACACCTTC.

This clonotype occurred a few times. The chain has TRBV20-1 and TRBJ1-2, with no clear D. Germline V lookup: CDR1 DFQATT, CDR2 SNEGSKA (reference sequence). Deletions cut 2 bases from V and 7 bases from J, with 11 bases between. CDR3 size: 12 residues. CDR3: CSARKTLSGYTF. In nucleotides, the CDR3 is TGCAGTGCTAGAAAGACTCTTAGTGGCTACACCTTC.

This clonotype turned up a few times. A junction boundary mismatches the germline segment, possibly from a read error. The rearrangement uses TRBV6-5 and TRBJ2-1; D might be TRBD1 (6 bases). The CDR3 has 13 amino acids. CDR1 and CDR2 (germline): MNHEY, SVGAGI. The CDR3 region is CASSDSPGQEQFF. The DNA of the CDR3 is TGTGCCAGCAGTGACTCTCCAGGACAGGAGCAGTTCTTC.

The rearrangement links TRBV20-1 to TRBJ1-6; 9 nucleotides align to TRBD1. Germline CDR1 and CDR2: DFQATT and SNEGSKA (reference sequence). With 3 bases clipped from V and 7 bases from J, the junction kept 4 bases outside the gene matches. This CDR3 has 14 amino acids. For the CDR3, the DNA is TGCAGTGCTAGGAAGGGACAGGGAAATTCACCCCTCCACTTT. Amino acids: CSARKGQGNSPLHF.

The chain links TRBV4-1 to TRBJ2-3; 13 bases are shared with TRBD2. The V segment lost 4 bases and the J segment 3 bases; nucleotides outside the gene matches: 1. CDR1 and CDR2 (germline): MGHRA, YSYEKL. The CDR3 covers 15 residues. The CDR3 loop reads CASSRTSGSTDTQYF. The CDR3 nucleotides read TGCGCCAGCAGCCGGACTAGCGGGAGTACAGATACGCAGTATTTT.

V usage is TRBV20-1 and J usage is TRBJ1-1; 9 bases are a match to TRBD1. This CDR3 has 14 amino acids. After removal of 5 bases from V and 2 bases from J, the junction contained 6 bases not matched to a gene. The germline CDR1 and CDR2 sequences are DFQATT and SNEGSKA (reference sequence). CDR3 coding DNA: TGCAGTGCTTTTCCGGGACAGGGAAACACTGAAGCTTTCTTT. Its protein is CSAFPGQGNTEAFF.

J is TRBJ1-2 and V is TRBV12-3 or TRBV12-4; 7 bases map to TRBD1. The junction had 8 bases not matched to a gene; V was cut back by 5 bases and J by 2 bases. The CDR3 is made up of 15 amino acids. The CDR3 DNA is TGTGCCAGCAGTCAACAGGGGTCCGGGAACTATGGCTACACCTTC. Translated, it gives CASSQQGSGNYGYTF.

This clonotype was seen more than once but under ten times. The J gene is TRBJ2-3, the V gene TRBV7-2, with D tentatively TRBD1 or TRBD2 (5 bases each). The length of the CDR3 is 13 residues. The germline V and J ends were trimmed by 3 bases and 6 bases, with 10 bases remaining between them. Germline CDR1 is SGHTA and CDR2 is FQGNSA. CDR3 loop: CASSFLGVDTQYF. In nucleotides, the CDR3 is TGTGCCAGCAGCTTCCTGGGGGTGGATACGCAGTATTTT.

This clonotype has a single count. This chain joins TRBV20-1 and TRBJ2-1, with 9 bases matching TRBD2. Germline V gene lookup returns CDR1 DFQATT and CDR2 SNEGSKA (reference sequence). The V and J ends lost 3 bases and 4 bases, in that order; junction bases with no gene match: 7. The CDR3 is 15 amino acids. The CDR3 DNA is TGCAGTGCTAGCGAGACTAGCGGAGGGTACAATGAGCAGTTCTTC. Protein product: CSASETSGGYNEQFF.

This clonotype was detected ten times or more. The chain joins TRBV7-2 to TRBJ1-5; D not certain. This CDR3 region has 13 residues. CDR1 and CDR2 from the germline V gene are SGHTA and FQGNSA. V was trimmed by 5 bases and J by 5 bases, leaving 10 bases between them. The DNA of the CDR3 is TGTGCCAGCAGCCCAGAGAGGGATCAGCCCCAGCATTTT. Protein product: CASSPERDQPQHF.

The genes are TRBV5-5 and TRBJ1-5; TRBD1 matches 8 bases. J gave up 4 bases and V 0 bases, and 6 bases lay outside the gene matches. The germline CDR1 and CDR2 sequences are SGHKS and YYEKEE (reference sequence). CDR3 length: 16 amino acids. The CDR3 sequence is CASSLGSTGDNQPQHF. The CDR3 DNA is TGTGCCAGCAGCTTGGGTTCGACAGGGGATAATCAGCCCCAGCATTTT. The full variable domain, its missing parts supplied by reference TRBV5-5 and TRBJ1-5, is DAGVTQSPTHLIKTRGQQVTLRCSPISGHKSVSWYQQVLGQGPQFIFQYYEKEERGRGNFPDRFSARQFPNYSSELNVNALLLGDSALYLCASSLGSTGDNQPQHFGDGTRLSIL.

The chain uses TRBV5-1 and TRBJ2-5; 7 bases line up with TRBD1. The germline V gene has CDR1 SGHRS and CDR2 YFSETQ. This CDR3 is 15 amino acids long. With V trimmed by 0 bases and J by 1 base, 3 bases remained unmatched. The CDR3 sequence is CASSLAGTVQETQYF. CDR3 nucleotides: TGCGCCAGCAGCTTGGCCGGGACAGTCCAAGAGACCCAGTACTTC.

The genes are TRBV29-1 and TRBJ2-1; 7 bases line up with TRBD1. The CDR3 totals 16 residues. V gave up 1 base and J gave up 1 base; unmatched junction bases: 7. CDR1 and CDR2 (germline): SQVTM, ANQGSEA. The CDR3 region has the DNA TGCAGCGTTGAAGGACCCGGGACAGAGTCCTACAATGAGCAGTTCTTC. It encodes CSVEGPGTESYNEQFF.

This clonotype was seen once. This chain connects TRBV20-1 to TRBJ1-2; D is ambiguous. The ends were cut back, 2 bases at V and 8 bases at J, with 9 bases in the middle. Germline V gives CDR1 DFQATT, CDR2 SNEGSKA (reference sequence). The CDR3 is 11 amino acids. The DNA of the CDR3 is TGCAGTGCTAGAAAGGGTTTGGGCTACACCTTC. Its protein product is CSARKGLGYTF.